The clone carrying this TCR beta chain was seen a handful of times. This record comes from a study of blood T cell repertoires in COVID-19. On the study more broadly: COVID-19 samples collected from the United States, Italy and Spain covered acute and convalescent phases. The analysed material was cDNA or gDNA that came from T cells, B-cell-depleted T cells, or PBMCs.

J gave up 7 bases and V 3 bases, and 14 bases lay outside the gene matches. CDR1 is WNHNN, CDR2 SYGVQD, per germline (reference sequence). The CDR3 consists of 16 residues. In the authors' methods: Estimated nucleated cell counts came from reference gene primer amplification. Sequenced by immunoSEQ multiplex PCR; TCRdb stores in-frame clones only, minus some. V and J calls and clone size are those listed in that table; D and trimming were worked out from the DNA. This sample has under 200,000 clones, with roughly nine tenths found just once. The V and J genes are TRBV10-1 and TRBJ2-7; 8 bases align to TRBD2. The specimen sequenced was peripheral blood. This sequence originates from a woman older than 75 in a cohort sampled during active or convalescent COVID-19. The DNA of the CDR3 is TGCGCCAGCAGTGATATCACTAGCGGCAGAGGTCGGGAGCAGTACGTC. Translation gives CASSDITSGRGREQYV.